This TCR beta chain is drawn from a study of neurological immune-mediated disorders. With 3 bases removed from V and 4 bases from J, the gap between germline ends came to 18 bases. CDR3 size: 17 residues. TCRdb reprocessed the 5' RACE reads via MiXCR and lists one record per CDR3 protein. The sample shows 60,000 to 85,000 distinct CDR3 sequences, roughly 4.4% of them seen only once. This chain links TRBV12-3 or TRBV12-4 with TRBJ2-2; a weak D match, TRBD1 (7 bases). Specimen: PBMCs. The clonotype comes from a woman aged 65 to 85 with multiple sclerosis. The CDR3 region has the DNA TGTGCCAGCAGTTTTGCAGGGGGGCGAGCGACCACCGGGGAGCTGTTTTTT. It yields the protein CASSFAGGRATTGELFF.